This TCR beta chain was identified during a study of cytomegalovirus exposure and HLA in healthy donors. Study results and limitations: A highly shared variant cluster was judged a likely technical artifact. There were some V segments, including TRBV6-2 and TRBV6-3, excluded as indistinguishable.

Germline V gene sequence: CDR1 SGHRS, CDR2 YFSETQ. CDR3 length equals 12 residues. The germline V and J ends were trimmed by 7 bases and 3 bases, with 11 bases remaining between them. Turning to this clone: Antigen: not known.

With 60 Vbeta and 13 Jbeta primers, the PCR was carried out. The assay was immunoSEQ multiplex PCR, and TCRdb's table has in-frame clones only and misses some. This table holds about 84,000 clones, about 77% found once. The rearrangement uses TRBV5-1 and TRBJ2-7; D might be TRBD2 (5 bases). Sequencing used PBMCs. The receptor was isolated from a male donor in good health and CMV-seropositive. The CDR3 here is CASPTGNYEQYF. CDR3 bases: TGCGCCAGCCCCACCGGGAACTACGAGCAGTACTTC. Supplemented by reference TRBV5-1 and TRBJ2-7, the full variable domain reads KAGVTQTPRYLIKTRGQQVTLSCSPISGHRSVSWYQQTPGQGLQFLFEYFSETQRNKGNFPGRFSGRQFSNSRSEMNVSTLELGDSALYLCASPTGNYEQYFGPGTRLTVT.